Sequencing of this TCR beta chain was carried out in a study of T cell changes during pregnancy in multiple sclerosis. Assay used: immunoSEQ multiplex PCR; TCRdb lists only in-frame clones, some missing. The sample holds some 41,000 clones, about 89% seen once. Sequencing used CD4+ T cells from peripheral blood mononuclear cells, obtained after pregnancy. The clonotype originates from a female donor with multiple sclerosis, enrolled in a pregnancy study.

CDR3 DNA sequence: TGTGCCAGCAGACTAGCCGCAGGGCTCTGGCCCCAGCATTTT. Protein sequence: CASRLAAGLWPQHF. This sequence joins TRBV28 and TRBJ1-5; D might be TRBD1 (5 bases). V was clipped by 6 bases and J by 9 bases, with 18 bases between them. Germline values: CDR1 MDHEN, CDR2 SYDVKM. The CDR3 is 14 amino acids. The full variable domain, in which reference TRBV28 and TRBJ1-5 provide the parts outside the CDR3, is DVKVTQSSRYLVKRTGEKVFLECVQDMDHENMFWYRQDPGLGLRLIYFSYDVKMKEKGDIPEGYSVSREKKERFSLILESASTNQTSMYLCASRLAAGLWPQHFGDGTRLSIL.